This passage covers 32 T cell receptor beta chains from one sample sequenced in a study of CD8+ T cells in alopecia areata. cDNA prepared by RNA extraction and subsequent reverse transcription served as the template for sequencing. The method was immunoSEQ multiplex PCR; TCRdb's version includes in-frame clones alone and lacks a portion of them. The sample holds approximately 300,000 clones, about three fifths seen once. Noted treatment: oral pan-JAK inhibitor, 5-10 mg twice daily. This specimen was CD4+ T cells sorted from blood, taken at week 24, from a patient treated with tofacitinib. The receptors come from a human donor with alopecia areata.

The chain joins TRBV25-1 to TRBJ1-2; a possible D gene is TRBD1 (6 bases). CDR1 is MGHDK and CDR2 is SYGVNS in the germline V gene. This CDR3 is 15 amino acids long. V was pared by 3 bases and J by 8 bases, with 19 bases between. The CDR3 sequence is CASSDPRGERKGYTF. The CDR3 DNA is TGTGCCAGCAGTGACCCGAGGGGGGAGAGGAAAGGCTACACCTTC.

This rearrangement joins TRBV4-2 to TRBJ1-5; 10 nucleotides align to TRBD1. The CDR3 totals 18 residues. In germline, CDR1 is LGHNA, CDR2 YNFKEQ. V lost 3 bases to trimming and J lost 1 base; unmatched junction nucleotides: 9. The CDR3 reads CASSQIRQGAKSNQPQHF. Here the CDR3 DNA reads TGTGCCAGCAGCCAGATCAGACAGGGGGCGAAGAGCAATCAGCCCCAGCATTTT.

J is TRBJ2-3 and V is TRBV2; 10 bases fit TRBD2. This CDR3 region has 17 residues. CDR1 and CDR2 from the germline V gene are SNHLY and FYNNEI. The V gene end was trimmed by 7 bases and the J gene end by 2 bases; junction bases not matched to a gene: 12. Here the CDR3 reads CASTTSGERFFTDTQYF. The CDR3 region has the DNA TGTGCCAGCACAACTAGCGGGGAACGGTTTTTCACAGATACGCAGTATTTT. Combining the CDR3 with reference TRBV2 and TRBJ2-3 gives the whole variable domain EPEVTQTPSHQVTQMGQEVILRCVPISNHLYFYWYRQILGQKVEFLVSFYNNEISEKSEIFDDQFSVERPDGSNFTLKIRSTKLEDSAMYFCASTTSGERFFTDTQYFGPGTRLTVL.

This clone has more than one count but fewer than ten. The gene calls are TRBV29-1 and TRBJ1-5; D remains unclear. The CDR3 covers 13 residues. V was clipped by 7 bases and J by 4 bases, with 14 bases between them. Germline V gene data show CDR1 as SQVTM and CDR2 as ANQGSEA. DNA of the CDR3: TGCAGCGCCGGACTTGGCGGGAATCAGCCCCAGCATTTT. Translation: CSAGLGGNQPQHF.

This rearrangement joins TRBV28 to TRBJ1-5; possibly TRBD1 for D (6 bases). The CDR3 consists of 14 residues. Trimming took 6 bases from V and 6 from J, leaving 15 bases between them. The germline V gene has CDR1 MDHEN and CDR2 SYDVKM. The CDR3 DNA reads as TGTGCCAGCAGATCCTCAGGGGTAAGTCAGCCCCAGCATTTT. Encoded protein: CASRSSGVSQPQHF.

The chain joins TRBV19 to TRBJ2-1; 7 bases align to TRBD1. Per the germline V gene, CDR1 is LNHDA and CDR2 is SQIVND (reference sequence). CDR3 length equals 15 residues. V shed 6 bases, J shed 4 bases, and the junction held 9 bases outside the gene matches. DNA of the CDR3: TGTGCCAGTAGAATGGACAGGCGGAGTTACAATGAGCAGTTCTTC. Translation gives CASRMDRRSYNEQFF.

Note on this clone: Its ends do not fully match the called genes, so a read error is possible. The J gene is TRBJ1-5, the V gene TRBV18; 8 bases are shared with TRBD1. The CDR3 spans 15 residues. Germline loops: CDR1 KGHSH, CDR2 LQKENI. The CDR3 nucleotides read TGTGCCAGCTCTCCACAGGGGGGTAATGATCAGCCCCAGCATTTT. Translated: CASSPQGGNDQPQHF.

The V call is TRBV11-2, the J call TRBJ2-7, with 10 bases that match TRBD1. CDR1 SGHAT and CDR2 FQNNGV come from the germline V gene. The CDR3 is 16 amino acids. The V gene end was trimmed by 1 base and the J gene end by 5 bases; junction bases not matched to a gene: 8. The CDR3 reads CASSLGTGQGKNEQYF. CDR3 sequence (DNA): TGTGCCAGCAGCTTAGGAACGGGACAGGGGAAAAACGAGCAGTACTTC. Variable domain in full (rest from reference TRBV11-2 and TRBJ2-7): EAGVAQSPRYKIIEKRQSVAFWCNPISGHATLYWYQQILGQGPKLLIQFQNNGVVDDSQLPKDRFSAERLKGVDSTLKIQPAKLEDSAVYLCASSLGTGQGKNEQYFGPGTRLTVT.

This CDR3 reads CASSLAGGTSGANVLTF. CDR3 bases: TGTGCCAGCAGCTTAGCGGGGGGCACCTCTGGGGCCAACGTCCTGACTTTC. This chain connects TRBV11-2 to TRBJ2-6; possible D gene TRBD2, 7 bases. CDR3 length: 17 amino acids. V was pared by 1 base and J by 0 bases, with 10 bases between. Germline values: CDR1 SGHAT, CDR2 FQNNGV.

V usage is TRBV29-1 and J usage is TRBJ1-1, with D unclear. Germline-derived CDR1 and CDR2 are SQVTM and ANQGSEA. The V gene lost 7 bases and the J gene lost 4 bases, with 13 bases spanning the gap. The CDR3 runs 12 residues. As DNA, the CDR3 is TGCAGCGGGACCCGGGGTACCACTGAAGCTTTCTTT. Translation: CSGTRGTTEAFF.

The CDR3 protein is CAWSGVGKTQYF. CDR3 coding DNA: TGTGCCTGGAGTGGGGTCGGGAAGACCCAGTACTTC. The gene calls are TRBV30 and TRBJ2-5, with D perhaps TRBD2 (5 bases). This CDR3 region has 12 residues. Germline CDR1 reads GTSNPN; CDR2 reads SVGIG (reference sequence). V dropped 1 base and J dropped 6 bases, with 9 bases sitting between them.

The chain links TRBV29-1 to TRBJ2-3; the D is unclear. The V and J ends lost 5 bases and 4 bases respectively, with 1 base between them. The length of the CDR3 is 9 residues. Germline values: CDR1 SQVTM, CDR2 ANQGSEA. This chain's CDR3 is CSVSDTQYF. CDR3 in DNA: TGCAGCGTTTCAGATACGCAGTATTTT.

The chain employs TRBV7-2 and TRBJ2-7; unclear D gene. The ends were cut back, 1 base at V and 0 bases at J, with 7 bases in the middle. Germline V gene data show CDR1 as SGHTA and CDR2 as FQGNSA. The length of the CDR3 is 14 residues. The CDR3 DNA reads TGTGCCAGCAGCTTAGGACGCGGCTCCTACGAGCAGTACTTC. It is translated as CASSLGRGSYEQYF.

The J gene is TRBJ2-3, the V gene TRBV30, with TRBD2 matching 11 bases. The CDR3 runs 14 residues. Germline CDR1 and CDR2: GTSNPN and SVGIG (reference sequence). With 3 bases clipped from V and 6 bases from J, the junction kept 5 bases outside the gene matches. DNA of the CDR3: TGTGCCTGGAGCCTAGCGGGGGGCCGGGATACGCAGTATTTT. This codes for CAWSLAGGRDTQYF.

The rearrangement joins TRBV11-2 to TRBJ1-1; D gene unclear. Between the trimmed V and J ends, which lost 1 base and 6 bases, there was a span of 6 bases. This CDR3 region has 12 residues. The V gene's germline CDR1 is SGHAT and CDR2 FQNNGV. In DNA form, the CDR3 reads TGTGCCAGCAGCTTAGCTGTCCCTGAAGCTTTCTTT. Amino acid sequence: CASSLAVPEAFF.

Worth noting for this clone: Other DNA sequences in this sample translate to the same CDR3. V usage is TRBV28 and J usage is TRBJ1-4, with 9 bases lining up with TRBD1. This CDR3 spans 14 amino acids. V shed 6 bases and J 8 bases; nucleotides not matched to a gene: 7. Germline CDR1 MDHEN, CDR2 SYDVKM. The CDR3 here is CASSLDRGREKLFF. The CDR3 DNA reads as TGTGCCAGCAGCCTGGACAGGGGACGGGAAAAACTGTTTTTT.

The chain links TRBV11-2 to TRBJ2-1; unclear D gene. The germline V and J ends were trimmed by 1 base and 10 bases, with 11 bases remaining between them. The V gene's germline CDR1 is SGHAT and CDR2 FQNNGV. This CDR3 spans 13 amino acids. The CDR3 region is CASSLGGPQEQFF. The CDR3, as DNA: TGTGCCAGCAGCTTAGGGGGTCCTCAGGAGCAGTTCTTC. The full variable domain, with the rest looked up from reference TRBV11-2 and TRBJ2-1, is EAGVAQSPRYKIIEKRQSVAFWCNPISGHATLYWYQQILGQGPKLLIQFQNNGVVDDSQLPKDRFSAERLKGVDSTLKIQPAKLEDSAVYLCASSLGGPQEQFFGPGTRLTVL.

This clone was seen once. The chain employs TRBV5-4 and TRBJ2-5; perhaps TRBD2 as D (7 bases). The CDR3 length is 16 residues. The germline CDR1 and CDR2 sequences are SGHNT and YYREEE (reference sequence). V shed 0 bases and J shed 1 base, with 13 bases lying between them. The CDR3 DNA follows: TGTGCCAGCAGCTTGGATGGAGGGGGGGTCCAAGAGACCCAGTACTTC. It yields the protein CASSLDGGGVQETQYF.

CDR3 DNA: TGTGCCAGCAGTTCTCTCTGGGGGGATAATCAGCCCCAGCATTTT. Encoded protein: CASSSLWGDNQPQHF. This chain connects TRBV28 to TRBJ1-5; D is possibly TRBD1 (5 bases). The CDR3 loop spans 15 amino acids. With 4 bases removed from V and 4 bases from J, the gap between germline ends came to 14 bases. Germline V lookup: CDR1 MDHEN, CDR2 SYDVKM. The entire variable domain, with the rest obtained from reference TRBV28 and TRBJ1-5, is as follows: DVKVTQSSRYLVKRTGEKVFLECVQDMDHENMFWYRQDPGLGLRLIYFSYDVKMKEKGDIPEGYSVSREKKERFSLILESASTNQTSMYLCASSSLWGDNQPQHFGDGTRLSIL.

DNA for the CDR3: TGTGCCAGCACGGCTAGATTATCCTACGAGCAGTACTTC. It encodes CASTARLSYEQYF. The rearrangement joins TRBV13 to TRBJ2-7; D remains ambiguous. The CDR3 is 13 residues long. With 7 bases removed from V and 1 base from J, the gap between germline ends came to 11 bases. Germline V gene lookup returns CDR1 PRHDT and CDR2 FYEKMQ (reference sequence).

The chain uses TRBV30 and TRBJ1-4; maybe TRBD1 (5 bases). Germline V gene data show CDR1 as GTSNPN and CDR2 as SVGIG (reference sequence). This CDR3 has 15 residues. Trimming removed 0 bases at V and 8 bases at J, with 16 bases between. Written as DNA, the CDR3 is TGTGCCTGGAGTGTAAGGAGGGGCCTGGGCGAAAAACTGTTTTTT. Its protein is CAWSVRRGLGEKLFF.

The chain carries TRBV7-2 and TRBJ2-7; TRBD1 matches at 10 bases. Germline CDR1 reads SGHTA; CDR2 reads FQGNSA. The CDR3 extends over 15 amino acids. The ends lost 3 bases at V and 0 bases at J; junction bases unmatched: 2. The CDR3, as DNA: TGTGCCAGCAGCTTCCGGACAGGGGGCTCCTACGAGCAGTACTTC. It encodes CASSFRTGGSYEQYF.

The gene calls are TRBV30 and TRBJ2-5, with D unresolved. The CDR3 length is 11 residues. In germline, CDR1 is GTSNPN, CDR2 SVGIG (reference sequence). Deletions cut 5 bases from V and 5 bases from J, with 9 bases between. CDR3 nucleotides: TGTGCCTGGGCGGAAAAGGAGACCCAGTACTTC. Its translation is CAWAEKETQYF.

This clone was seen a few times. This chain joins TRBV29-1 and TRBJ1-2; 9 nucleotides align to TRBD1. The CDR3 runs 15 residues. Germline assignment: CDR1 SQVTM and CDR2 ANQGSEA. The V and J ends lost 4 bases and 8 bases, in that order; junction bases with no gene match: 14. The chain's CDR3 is CSVAGTRGQGEGYTF. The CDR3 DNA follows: TGCAGCGTTGCGGGAACCAGGGGACAGGGTGAAGGCTACACCTTC.

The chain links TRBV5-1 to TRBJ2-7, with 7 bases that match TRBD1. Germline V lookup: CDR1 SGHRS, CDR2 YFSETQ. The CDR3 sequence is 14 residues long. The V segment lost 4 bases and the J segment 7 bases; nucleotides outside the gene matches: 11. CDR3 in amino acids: CASSGPGQEWEQYF. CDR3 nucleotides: TGCGCCAGCAGCGGGCCTGGACAGGAATGGGAGCAGTACTTC.

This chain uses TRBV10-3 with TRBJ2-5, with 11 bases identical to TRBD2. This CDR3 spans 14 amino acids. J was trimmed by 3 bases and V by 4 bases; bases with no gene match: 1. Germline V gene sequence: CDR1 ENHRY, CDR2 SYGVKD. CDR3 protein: CAISVSGGEETQYF. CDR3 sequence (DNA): TGTGCCATCAGTGTTAGCGGGGGGGAAGAGACCCAGTACTTC.

The CDR3 region is CASSSGTGTGKTQYF. As DNA, the CDR3 is TGTGCCAGCAGTTCCGGGACAGGGACTGGGAAGACCCAGTACTTC. The chain links TRBV2 to TRBJ2-5; the match to TRBD1 covers 9 bases. V shed 5 bases and J 6 bases; nucleotides not matched to a gene: 10. Germline values: CDR1 SNHLY, CDR2 FYNNEI. This CDR3 is 15 amino acids long.

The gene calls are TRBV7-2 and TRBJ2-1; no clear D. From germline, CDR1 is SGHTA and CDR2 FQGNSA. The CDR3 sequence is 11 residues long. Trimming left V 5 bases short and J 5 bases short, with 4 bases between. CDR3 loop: CASSRHNEQFF. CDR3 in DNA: TGTGCCAGCAGCCGACACAATGAGCAGTTCTTC.

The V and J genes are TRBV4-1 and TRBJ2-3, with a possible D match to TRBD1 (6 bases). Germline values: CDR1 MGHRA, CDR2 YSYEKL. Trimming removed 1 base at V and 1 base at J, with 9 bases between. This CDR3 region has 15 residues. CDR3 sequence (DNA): TGCGCCAGCAGCCAAGCCAAGGGGGGCACAGATACGCAGTATTTT. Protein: CASSQAKGGTDTQYF.

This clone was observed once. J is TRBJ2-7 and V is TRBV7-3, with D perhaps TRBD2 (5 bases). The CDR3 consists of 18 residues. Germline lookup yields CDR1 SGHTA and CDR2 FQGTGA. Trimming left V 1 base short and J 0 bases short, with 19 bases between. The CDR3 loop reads CASSLMEPSPLHSYEQYF. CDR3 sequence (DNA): TGTGCCAGCAGCTTAATGGAACCTAGCCCTCTTCACTCCTACGAGCAGTACTTC.

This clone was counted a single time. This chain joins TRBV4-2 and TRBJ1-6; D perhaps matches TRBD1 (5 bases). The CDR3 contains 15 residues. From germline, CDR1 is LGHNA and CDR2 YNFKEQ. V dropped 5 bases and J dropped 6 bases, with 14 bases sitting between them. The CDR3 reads CASSSETGGNSPLHF. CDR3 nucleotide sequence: TGTGCCAGCAGCTCGGAGACGGGGGGTAATTCACCCCTCCACTTT.

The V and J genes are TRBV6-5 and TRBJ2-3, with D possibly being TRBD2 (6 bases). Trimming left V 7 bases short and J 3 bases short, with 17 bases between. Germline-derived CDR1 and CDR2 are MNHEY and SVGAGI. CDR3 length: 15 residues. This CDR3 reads CASKDGTLETDTQYF. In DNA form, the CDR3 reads TGTGCCAGCAAAGACGGGACTTTGGAGACAGATACGCAGTATTTT.